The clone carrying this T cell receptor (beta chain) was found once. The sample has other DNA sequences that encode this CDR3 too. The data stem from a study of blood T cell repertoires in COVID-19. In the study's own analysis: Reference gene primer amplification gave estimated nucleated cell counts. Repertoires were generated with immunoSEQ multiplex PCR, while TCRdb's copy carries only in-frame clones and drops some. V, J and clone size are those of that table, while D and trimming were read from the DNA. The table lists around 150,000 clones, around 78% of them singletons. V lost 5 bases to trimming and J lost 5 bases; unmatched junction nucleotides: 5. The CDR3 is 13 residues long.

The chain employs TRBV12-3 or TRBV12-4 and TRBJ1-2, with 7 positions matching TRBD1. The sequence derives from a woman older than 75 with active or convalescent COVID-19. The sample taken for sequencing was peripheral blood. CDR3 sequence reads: CASSRDRLYGYTF. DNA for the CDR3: TGTGCCAGCAGTCGGGACAGACTTTATGGCTACACCTTC.